A selection of T cell receptor beta chains follows, all from one sample in a study of T cell clones after liver transplantation. TCRdb's table, derived via immunoSEQ multiplex PCR, lists solely in-frame clones and lacks some. This table has approximately 100,000 clones, approximately 78% appearing once. The sequenced sample was CD4+ T cells from blood, obtained before liver transplant. Receptors were obtained from a human donor who received a liver transplant. The CDR3 runs from the conserved cysteine through the conserved F or W. The order of the fields is D gene, V gene, J gene, clone size, CDR3 DNA, CDR3 protein. The D gene is left open where the match is weak. Clone size appears in some rows only: once, few, many, or a class for an expanded clone.

>-|TRBV18|TRBJ1-1|-
TGTGCCAGCTCGCTAAAAGACGGCCCGAACACTGAAGCTTTCTTT
CASSLKDGPNTEAFF
>-|TRBV6-1|TRBJ2-5|-
TGTGCCATTAGCAGGGTGGAGGAGACCCAGTACTTC
CAISRVEETQYF
>-|TRBV19|TRBJ2-7|-
TGTGCCAGTAGTAAAGGCGGGGAAAACTACGAGCAGTACTTC
CASSKGGENYEQYF
>TRBD1|TRBV6-5|TRBJ2-7|-
TGTGCCAGCAGTGGAACTGACAGGGGTTCCTACGAGCAGTACTTC
CASSGTDRGSYEQYF
>-|TRBV6-1|TRBJ1-2|-
TGTGCCAGCGCCGGCCTTTGGAGGGCGAGCGGCTACACCTTC
CASAGLWRASGYTF
>TRBD1|TRBV28|TRBJ1-2|-
TGTGCCAGCAGTTTTGGGGGCACAGGGGAAGCCTACACCTTC
CASSFGGTGEAYTF
>-|TRBV25-1|TRBJ2-1|-
TGTGCCAGCAGTGAATATCAAGGGTGGACCTACAATGAGCAGTTCTTC
CASSEYQGWTYNEQFF
>TRBD1|TRBV18|TRBJ2-5|few
TGTGCCAGCTCACCACACAGGGGGCGGGAGACCCAGTACTTC
CASSPHRGRETQYF
>-|TRBV18|TRBJ2-5|-
TGTGCCAGCTCACTTCGGAGGGGAGAGACCCAGTACTTC
CASSLRRGETQYF
>-|TRBV5-6|TRBJ2-7|-
TGTGCCAGCAGCCCTTGGACCCAGGCCTCCTCCTACGAGCAGTACTTC
CASSPWTQASSYEQYF
>TRBD1|TRBV7-9|TRBJ2-6|few
TGTGCCAGCAGCTCTAACAGGGGGCTTGGGGCCAACGTCCTGACTTTC
CASSSNRGLGANVLTF
>-|TRBV7-2|TRBJ1-1|-
TGTGCCAGCAGCTTAGCAGGTAGAGGGACTGAAGCTTTCTTT
CASSLAGRGTEAFF
>TRBD1|TRBV30|TRBJ1-1|-
TGTGCCTGGAGTGACGACAGGGACACTGAAGCTTTCTTT
CAWSDDRDTEAFF
>-|TRBV4-2|TRBJ2-3|-
TGTGCCAGCAGCCAAGAGGAACAGGGTGGGGATACGCAGTATTTT
CASSQEEQGGDTQYF
>-|TRBV6-5|TRBJ2-2|once
TGTGCCAGCAGACGAAACAGGGAGAGCAGCGGGGAGCTGTTTTTT
CASRRNRESSGELFF
>-|TRBV20-1|TRBJ2-7|-
TGCAGTTCTGGGGGGGCTGGGGAGCAGTACTTC
CSSGGAGEQYF
>-|TRBV29-1|TRBJ1-3|-
TGCAGCGTTGCCCTAGACAGCTCTGGAAACACCATATATTTT
CSVALDSSGNTIYF
>-|TRBV28|TRBJ2-7|-
TGTGCCAGCAGTGGGATGACAGTCTCCTACGAGCAGTACTTC
CASSGMTVSYEQYF
>-|TRBV18|TRBJ1-3|-
TGTGCCAGCTCACCAGGCTCTACCTCTGGAAACACCATATATTTT
CASSPGSTSGNTIYF
>-|TRBV6-6|TRBJ1-3|-
TGTGCCACGCTGGGGTCCGGAAACACCATATATTTT
CATLGSGNTIYF
>TRBD1|TRBV29-1|TRBJ2-1|-
TGCAGCGTTGTCTCTGCGGTGACAGGGTTGAACAATGAGCAGTTCTTC
CSVVSAVTGLNNEQFF
>-|TRBV7-8|TRBJ2-3|-
TGTGCCAGCAGCTTAGAACGCTCCACAGATACGCAGTATTTT
CASSLERSTDTQYF
>-|TRBV4-1|TRBJ1-6|-
TGCGCCAGCAGCCCTCGACAGGTCTCCTATAATTCACCCCTCCACTTT
CASSPRQVSYNSPLHF
>-|TRBV10-2|TRBJ2-7|-
TGCGCCAGCAGAGGGCCGTCCTACGAGCAGTACTTC
CASRGPSYEQYF
>-|TRBV12-5|TRBJ1-5|-
TGTGCTAGTGGTTTGGCGCAGGGGAATCAGCCCCAGCATTTT
CASGLAQGNQPQHF
>-|TRBV5-6|TRBJ1-1|-
TGTGCCAGCAGCCCTACTGGGGGGCTGAGCAACACTGAAGCTTTCTTT
CASSPTGGLSNTEAFF
>TRBD2|TRBV10-2|TRBJ2-7|few
TGCGCCAGCAGTCTAGCGGGGGGGCTATACGAGCAGTACTTC
CASSLAGGLYEQYF
>-|TRBV12-5|TRBJ2-1|-
TGTGCTAGTGCTCTCCGGGACGGAGCCTACAATGAGCAGTTCTTC
CASALRDGAYNEQFF
>-|TRBV19|TRBJ2-5|-
TGTGCCAGTAGTACAGGGATCGGAGAGACCCAGTACTTC
CASSTGIGETQYF
>-|TRBV6-5|TRBJ2-7|-
TGTGCCAGCAGTTACGGAAGGTCCGAGCAGTACTTC
CASSYGRSEQYF
>-|TRBV7-2|TRBJ1-5|once
TGTGCCAGCAGCTATTTGGGCCAGCCCCAGCATTTT
CASSYLGQPQHF
>-|TRBV27|TRBJ2-7|-
TGTGCCAGCAGTTTAGGCGGGACACTATACTCCTACGAGCAGTACTTC
CASSLGGTLYSYEQYF
>TRBD2|TRBV15|TRBJ2-1|-
TGTGCCACCAGCACGGGCGGGAGTTACAATGAGCAGTTCTTC
CATSTGGSYNEQFF
>-|TRBV5-6|TRBJ1-2|-
TGTGCCAGCAGCTTGGCCTTCGCCGATGGCTACACCTTC
CASSLAFADGYTF
>TRBD1|TRBV28|TRBJ1-2|-
TGTGCCAGCAGTCCACCGACAGGGGGCGCGAATGGCTACACCTTC
CASSPPTGGANGYTF
>-|TRBV21-1|TRBJ2-3|-
TGTGCCAGCAGCAAAGTTGTGGCTAGCACAGATACGCAGTATTTT
CASSKVVASTDTQYF
>TRBD2|TRBV7-6|TRBJ2-1|-
TGTGCCAGCAGCTTGGGTCTAGCGGGGGTTAATGAGCAGTTCTTC
CASSLGLAGVNEQFF
>-|TRBV7-9|TRBJ1-6|-
TGTGCCAGCAGCTCCTCGGACAAAAGTTCACCCCTCCACTTT
CASSSSDKSSPLHF
>-|TRBV30|TRBJ2-3|-
TGTGCCTGGACCGGGACTGCAACAGATACGCAGTATTTT
CAWTGTATDTQYF
>-|TRBV15|TRBJ2-1|-
TGTGCCACCAGCAGTCACGGTAGTGAGCAGTTCTTC
CATSSHGSEQFF
>TRBD1|TRBV6-5|TRBJ2-3|-
TGTGCCAGCAGTTACTTCGAGACAGGGGGCACAGATACGCAGTATTTT
CASSYFETGGTDTQYF
>-|TRBV27|TRBJ1-1|-
TGTGCCAGCAGTCCAGGGGCGCGGAACACTGAAGCTTTCTTT
CASSPGARNTEAFF
>-|TRBV11-2|TRBJ1-5|-
TGTGCCAGCAGCTTAGGAGGCCCTCAGCCCCAGCATTTT
CASSLGGPQPQHF
>-|TRBV15|TRBJ1-4|few
TGTGCCACCAGCCTAAACAGGACGCCTAGGGAAAAACTGTTTTTT
CATSLNRTPREKLFF
>-|TRBV10-3|TRBJ1-1|-
TGTGCCATCAGTGGGGCCCCCGGCCTTATGAACACTGAAGCTTTCTTT
CAISGAPGLMNTEAFF
>TRBD2|TRBV5-1|TRBJ2-7|-
TGCGCCAGCAGCCCAGCGGGAGCGCTCGCCTACGAGCAGTACTTC
CASSPAGALAYEQYF
>TRBD2|TRBV15|TRBJ2-1|-
TGTGCCACCAGCAGAGCGTCCAGCGGGAGGGCTCTGTTCTTC
CATSRASSGRALFF
>-|TRBV2|TRBJ2-1|-
TGTGCCAGCAGCCCCGGGACGGGCATCGATGAGCAGTTCTTC
CASSPGTGIDEQFF